The rows below give T cell receptor beta chains drawn from one sample of a study of blood T cell repertoires in COVID-19. Here immunoSEQ multiplex PCR was the method, and the copy in TCRdb shows in-frame clones only, minus some. The top ten hold around 8.3% of the sample, which has roughly 53,000 clones, approximately 90% seen once. The specimen was peripheral blood. The receptors originated from a woman aged 40 to 50 with active COVID-19. Both conserved end residues are part of each CDR3. D genes are given only for firm matches. Some rows mark clone size as missing; the rest say once, few, many or name a class of expanded clone.

j_call clone_size v_call d_call cdr3_nt cdr3_aa
TRBJ1-2 . TRBV5-1 . TGCGCCAGCAGCACCGAGGGCAGAAGGGCGGGTGGCTACACCTTC CASSTEGRRAGGYTF
TRBJ2-7 . TRBV18 . TGTGCCAGCTCACCAGTCGCGGTAACCTCCTACGAGCAGTACTTC CASSPVAVTSYEQYF
TRBJ1-2 . TRBV5-5 . TGTGCCAGCAGCTTTAGACGGAGCGTTAACTATGGCTACACCTTC CASSFRRSVNYGYTF
TRBJ2-2 . TRBV6-1 . TGTGCCAGCAGTGAACTTGCCAACAGGCCCGCTTTT CASSELANRPAF
TRBJ1-5 . TRBV2 . TGTGCCAGCAGGGATACAGGAACGAATCAGCCCCAGCATTTT CASRDTGTNQPQHF
TRBJ2-6 . TRBV5-4 . TGTGCCAGCAGCCCACAGGGCCCTGGGGCCAACGTCCTGACTTTC CASSPQGPGANVLTF
TRBJ1-2 . TRBV6-5 . TGTGCCAGCAGTTATTGGGCTGGGGCTGACTATGGCTACACCTTC CASSYWAGADYGYTF
TRBJ1-2 . TRBV27 TRBD1 TGTGCCAGCAGTTTATACCCGGGACAGGAATATGGCTACACCTTC CASSLYPGQEYGYTF
TRBJ2-3 once TRBV5-1 TRBD1 TGCGCCAGCAGCGTGGACAGGGTGACAGATACGCAGTATTTT CASSVDRVTDTQYF
TRBJ2-2 . TRBV7-3 TRBD2 TGTGCCAGCAGCTTGCAGCGGGGAGGGACCGGGGAGCTGTTTTTT CASSLQRGGTGELFF
TRBJ1-1 . TRBV5-1 . TGCGCCAGCAGCTTGGGTCGGAACACTGAAGCTTTCTTT CASSLGRNTEAFF
TRBJ2-5 . TRBV7-9 TRBD2 TGTGCCAGCAGCTTCGCGGGACTAGCGGGGGCAGAGACCCAGTACTTC CASSFAGLAGAETQYF
TRBJ2-7 . TRBV7-9 TRBD1 TGTGCCAGCAGCCCTCTTGTGGGACAGGGGTCCTACGAGCAGTACTTC CASSPLVGQGSYEQYF
TRBJ1-5 . TRBV19 . TGTGCCAGTAGTATAGGCGGGTATGGTGTTGAGCCCCAGCATTTT CASSIGGYGVEPQHF
TRBJ2-3 . TRBV6-5 . TGTGCCAGCTTGGCTGGAGGCCCCACAGATACGCAGTATTTT CASLAGGPTDTQYF
TRBJ1-1 . TRBV10-1 . TGCGCCAGCAGTGATTCCAGGGAGGAGACTGAAGCTTTCTTT CASSDSREETEAFF
TRBJ1-2 once TRBV7-9 . TGTGCCAGCAGCTTAGGGGAGGGTAACTATGGCTACACCTTC CASSLGEGNYGYTF
TRBJ2-5 . TRBV18 . TGTGCCAGCTCGGCGGGGTTTGCACAAGAGACCCAGTACTTC CASSAGFAQETQYF
TRBJ1-1 once TRBV18 . TGTGCCAGCTTCGATCAATGGAGGGGCTTGAACACTGAAGCTTTCTTT CASFDQWRGLNTEAFF
TRBJ1-4 once TRBV24-1 TRBD1 TGTGCCACCAGTGTCCAACAGGGACAGTTCAATGAAAAACTGTTTTTT CATSVQQGQFNEKLFF
TRBJ1-2 . TRBV10-3 . TGTGCCATCAGTGAGTCGACCCTAGAGGTGGGGCGCACGGTCTATGGCTACACCTTC CAISESTLEVGRTVYGYTF
TRBJ1-1 once TRBV10-3 . TGTGCCATCAGTGGCCAACAAAGGAACACTGAAGCTTTCTTT CAISGQQRNTEAFF
TRBJ2-7 once TRBV7-2 . TGTGCCAGCAGCCTAAACCCCTACGAGCAGTACTTC CASSLNPYEQYF
TRBJ1-4 . TRBV5-6 TRBD1 TGTGCCAGCAGCTTCCAGGGGGTGAATGAAAAACTGTTTTTT CASSFQGVNEKLFF
TRBJ2-5 . TRBV5-6 . TGTGCCAGCAACAACCACATAGTAGACGGGGTAGAGACCCAGTACTTC CASNNHIVDGVETQYF
TRBJ2-2 . TRBV3-1/TRBV3-2 . TGTGCCAGCAGCCAACAAATCACCGGGGAGCTGTTTTTT CASSQQITGELFF
TRBJ2-7 . TRBV10-3 . TGTGCCACTGGGCATAGCGAGACCGAGCAGTACTTC CATGHSETEQYF
TRBJ2-1 . TRBV4-3 TRBD1 TGCGCCAGCAGCCCTCAGGGGGTCCGGGGCAATGAGCAGTTCTTC CASSPQGVRGNEQFF
TRBJ2-2 . TRBV2 TRBD2 TGTGCCAGCAGCGGACTAGCGGGGGGGCATGGCGGGGAGCTGTTTTTT CASSGLAGGHGGELFF
TRBJ1-6 . TRBV6-5 TRBD1 TGTGCCAGCAGTATAGACAGGGGTGATAATTCACCCCTCCACTTT CASSIDRGDNSPLHF
TRBJ2-1 once TRBV19 TRBD2 TGTGCCAGTAGTAATCTAGCGGGGGGCCGGAATGAGCAGTTCTTC CASSNLAGGRNEQFF
TRBJ1-1 . TRBV7-8 TRBD1 TGTGCCAGCAGCTTATCGGACAGGTCGAACACTGAAGCTTTCTTT CASSLSDRSNTEAFF
TRBJ2-6 once TRBV5-4 . TGTGCCAGCAGCTCGGCCGACACCTCTGGGGCCAACGTCCTGACTTTC CASSSADTSGANVLTF
TRBJ2-2 once TRBV11-2 TRBD2 TGTGCCAGCAGCTCCCTATTAAAAAAAGCGGGGGGTAACACCGGGGAGCTGTTTTTT CASSSLLKKAGGNTGELFF
TRBJ2-2 . TRBV14 . TGTGCCAGCAGCCAACTCAGGGGCACCGGGGAGCTGTTTTTT CASSQLRGTGELFF